This TCR beta chain was recovered during a study of blood T cell repertoires in COVID-19 (TCRdb year 2020). Study-level background: Collaborator samples came from the United States, Italy and Spain and covered acute and convalescent phases of COVID-19. The prospective study material was composed of cDNA or gDNA derived from T cells, B-cell-depleted T cells, or PBMCs. Subjects who had been exposed to COVID-19, were actively infected with it, or had recovered from it provided the deeply sampled blood TCRbeta repertoires that made up the dataset. A freely available public database, intended as a resource for researchers studying the immune response to SARS-CoV-2, is where the repertoires were released. Samples were obtained from the ongoing ImmuneRACE study (first 160 participants) and from over 1,000 subjects provided by 6 global collaborators. Sample metadata almost always included a de-identified subject ID, COVID-19 status, age in years and sex. Where HLA class I and class II types were available, the types were taken from metadata supplied by the sample provider, not from assay-based typing. Here is what the overall study found, with its caveats: How much clinical and demographic metadata was included differed by source and by participant, and the metadata was provided uncurated.

Including cysteine and phenylalanine, the CDR3 has 14 amino acids. Of the read, only the CDR3 DNA is kept; its 42 bases are in frame from base 1. CDR1 and CDR2 are read off the germline V gene as MNHNS and SASEGT. The trim is 2 bases for V and 8 bases for J, with a gap of 15 bases between the germline ends. On this clone itself: Its antigen has not been determined. Per-nucleotide qualities are absent, and no much larger clonotype sits a single base away.

The collaborating institutions used their own protocols to collect whole blood in K2EDTA tubes. Collaborator samples were shipped for TCRbeta analysis as frozen whole blood, isolated PBMCs, or DNA extracted from either sample type. TCRbeta CDR3 regions were amplified from genomic DNA using the immunoSEQ Assay, a bias-controlled multiplex PCR. In the source study's methods: Nucleated cell counts per sample were estimated from amplification of reference gene primers within the assay. To quantify the absolute abundance of each unique TCRbeta CDR3 rearrangement, sequence reads were collapsed and filtered. For each sample, productive Simpson clonality was calculated by taking the square root of Simpson's diversity index across productive rearrangements. TCRdb carries this immuneACCESS record with in-frame sequences only. Its versions omit some clonotypes, under half of them owing to an unresolved V gene in the studies checked, with the rest unexplained. V and J calls and clone size come straight from that table; D and trimming were deduced from the DNA. In all, the sample holds fewer than 150,000 clones, and 65% to 80% of those were seen once. The top ten clonotypes cover roughly 0.86% of the sample.

The chain is assembled from TRBV6-1 and TRBJ1-2; TRBD1 is a possible D gene, resting on 5 matching bases. This receptor was obtained from a human donor with acute or convalescent COVID-19. The donor label of this sample is uncertain. The sequencing sample was made of peripheral blood. The base sequence is TGTGCCAGCAGTGAAAGGGCAAGGGGCGGAGGCTACACCTTC. This yields the protein CASSERARGGGYTF.